Listed below are T cell receptor beta chains from one sample, sequenced in a study of blood T cell repertoires in COVID-19. Sequencing used immunoSEQ multiplex PCR; TCRdb keeps in-frame clones, though not all of them. The data show some 130,000 clones, approximately 88% seen once. Material for sequencing was peripheral blood. These receptors came from a middle-aged man with acute or convalescent COVID-19. The CDR3 runs from the conserved cysteine through the conserved F or W. The order of the fields is J gene, clone size, D gene, V gene, CDR3 protein, CDR3 DNA. The D gene is left open where the match is weak. Where a row states a size, it is once, few, many or the class of an expanded clone; other rows omit it.

TRBJ1-2 NA NA TRBV20-1 CSAGAGVLSNYGYTF TGCAGTGCTGGTGCAGGGGTACTTTCTAACTATGGCTACACCTTC
TRBJ1-4 NA NA TRBV5-8 CASTPGDRTNEKLFF TGTGCCAGCACCCCCGGAGACAGAACTAATGAAAAACTGTTTTTT
TRBJ2-2 NA NA TRBV27 CASSFSRAGELFF TGTGCCAGCAGTTTTTCGAGGGCCGGGGAGCTGTTTTTT
TRBJ1-2 NA NA TRBV30 CAWTPPGGGGYTF TGTGCCTGGACCCCCCCGGGTGGGGGCGGCTACACCTTC
TRBJ2-7 once TRBD1 TRBV2 CASSEGYRGYEQYF TGTGCCAGCAGTGAGGGTTACAGGGGATACGAGCAGTACTTC
TRBJ2-6 NA NA TRBV6-2/TRBV6-3 CASSPWTDPGANVLTF TGTGCCAGCAGTCCGTGGACAGATCCTGGGGCCAACGTCCTGACTTTC
TRBJ2-2 NA TRBD2 TRBV5-3 CARSKGLAGGPYGELFF TGTGCCAGAAGCAAGGGACTAGCGGGAGGGCCGTACGGGGAGCTGTTTTTT
TRBJ1-1 once TRBD1 TRBV3-1/TRBV3-2 CASSHQGAQGEAFF TGTGCCAGCAGCCATCAGGGGGCGCAGGGTGAAGCTTTCTTT
TRBJ2-2 NA NA TRBV6-5 CASRVAGHTGELFF TGTGCCAGCAGAGTCGCAGGGCACACCGGGGAGCTGTTTTTT
TRBJ1-1 NA NA TRBV19 CASSAGQRGKNTEAFF TGTGCCAGTAGCGCGGGGCAAAGGGGTAAGAACACTGAAGCTTTCTTT
TRBJ1-1 NA NA TRBV11-2 CASTYEMDTEAFF TGTGCCAGCACCTATGAGATGGACACTGAAGCTTTCTTT
TRBJ2-7 NA TRBD1 TRBV2 CASRDSVAGTEKREQYF TGTGCCAGCAGGGACTCAGTGGCTGGGACAGAGAAGAGGGAGCAGTACTTC
TRBJ1-5 few NA TRBV4-2 CASSQGGAGREHQPQHF TGTGCCAGCAGCCAGGGAGGCGCCGGGAGGGAACACCAGCCCCAGCATTTT
TRBJ1-2 NA NA TRBV5-4 CASSRNQDGYTF TGTGCCAGCAGCAGGAACCAGGATGGCTACACCTTC
TRBJ1-4 once NA TRBV5-1 CASSFAGASEKLFF TGCGCCAGCAGCTTCGCAGGGGCCAGTGAAAAACTGTTTTTT
TRBJ1-1 NA TRBD1 TRBV20-1 CRTGTGTEAFF TGCAGGACAGGGACGGGGACTGAAGCTTTCTTT
TRBJ1-2 NA NA TRBV5-4 CASSLFGGAYGYTF TGTGCCAGCAGCTTGTTCGGGGGGGCCTATGGCTACACCTTC
TRBJ2-1 NA TRBD2 TRBV28 CASSSTSGAYNEQFF TGTGCCAGCAGCTCTACTAGCGGGGCCTACAATGAGCAGTTCTTC